Listed here are 18 T cell receptor beta chains from one sample, sequenced in a study of cytomegalovirus exposure and HLA in healthy donors. Measured with immunoSEQ multiplex PCR; TCRdb has only the in-frame clones, and not every one. Of about 280,000 clones in the sample, 88% were seen once. Sequenced input: PBMCs. The receptor source for this set is a young woman in good health and CMV-seronegative.

This chain uses TRBV30 with TRBJ2-3; a weak D match, TRBD2 (7 bases). V lost 0 bases and J 6 bases, leaving 10 bases between the germline ends. CDR1 is GTSNPN, CDR2 SVGIG, per germline (reference sequence). The CDR3 consists of 13 residues. The DNA for the CDR3 is TGTGCCTGGAGTGTGAGGGGGGGGGATACGCAGTATTTT. It translates to CAWSVRGGDTQYF. Complete variable domain (other parts from reference TRBV30 and TRBJ2-3): SQTIHQWPATLVQPVGSPLSLECTVEGTSNPNLYWYRQAAGRGLQLLFYSVGIGQISSEVPQNLSASRPQDRQFILSSKKLLLSDSGFYLCAWSVRGGDTQYFGPGTRLTVL.

This rearrangement joins TRBV19 to TRBJ1-4; 8 positions match TRBD1. Germline V CDR1 and CDR2: LNHDA, SQIVND (reference sequence). After removal of 6 bases from V and 3 bases from J, the junction contained 15 bases not matched to a gene. The CDR3 runs to 18 residues. DNA of the CDR3: TGTGCCAGTAGCCCAGGGGGCGCGATGTTTCTGGCTAATGAAAAACTGTTTTTT. Amino acid sequence: CASSPGGAMFLANEKLFF.

V and J are TRBV5-1 and TRBJ2-2; no firm D call. Germline V gene data show CDR1 as SGHRS and CDR2 as YFSETQ. V was shortened by 4 bases and J by 4 bases, with 8 bases between the two germline ends. The length of the CDR3 is 13 residues. This chain's CDR3 is CASSVRGTGELFF. The CDR3 bases are TGCGCCAGCAGCGTGCGAGGCACCGGGGAGCTGTTTTTT.

This chain's CDR3 is CASSYSTGTGYEQYF. CDR3 bases: TGTGCCAGCAGTTACTCCACCGGGACAGGGTACGAGCAGTACTTC. This chain connects TRBV6-5 to TRBJ2-7, with 9 positions matching TRBD1. Losses at the gene ends were 0 bases for V and 4 bases for J; bases not matched to a gene: 4. This CDR3 comprises 15 residues. Per the germline V gene, CDR1 is MNHEY and CDR2 is SVGAGI.

For this clone: Other DNA sequences in the same sample also yield this CDR3. The V call is TRBV6-5, the J call TRBJ2-3, with 8 positions matching TRBD2. Trimming at V came to 0 bases and at J to 1 base, leaving 0 bases not matched to a gene. The CDR3 loop spans 15 amino acids. From germline, CDR1 is MNHEY and CDR2 SVGAGI. For the CDR3, the DNA is TGTGCCAGCAGTTACTCGACTAGCGGCACAGATACGCAGTATTTT. Translating it yields CASSYSTSGTDTQYF.

This chain links TRBV7-8 with TRBJ1-3; 9 bases match TRBD1. Germline V gene data show CDR1 as SGHVS and CDR2 as FQNEAQ. J lost 5 bases, V lost 4 bases, and 6 bases had no gene match. The CDR3 loop spans 15 amino acids. For the CDR3, the DNA is TGTGCCAGCAGCTCAAACAGGGGGCAGAGAAACACCATATATTTT. This codes for CASSSNRGQRNTIYF.

This chain joins TRBV5-1 and TRBJ1-6; D gene uncertain. Trimming left V 3 bases short and J 7 bases short, with 14 bases between. The CDR3 contains 15 residues. The germline gives CDR1 SGHRS, CDR2 YFSETQ. In DNA form, the CDR3 reads TGCGCCAGCAGCTCGGAGGCGGCGGGAAATTCACCCCTCCACTTT. Translating gives CASSSEAAGNSPLHF.

V and J are TRBV11-3 and TRBJ2-3, with 9 bases that match TRBD1. CDR1 SGHNT and CDR2 YENEEA come from the germline V gene. This CDR3 is 16 amino acids long. V trimming: 4 bases; J trimming: 3 bases; junction bases outside the gene matches: 8. In DNA, the CDR3 is TGTGCCAGCAGCTCCAATCCGGGACAGGGAACAGATACGCAGTATTTT. Translated, it gives CASSSNPGQGTDTQYF.

This rearrangement joins TRBV28 to TRBJ2-7; 7 positions match TRBD1. CDR1 and CDR2 from the germline V gene are MDHEN and SYDVKM. CDR3 length: 15 amino acids. Unmatched junction bases numbered 9, after V lost 5 bases and J lost 2 bases. The DNA of the CDR3 is TGTGCCAGCAGTGGGGTGGGACAGAGGACCTACGAGCAGTACTTC. Its protein product is CASSGVGQRTYEQYF.

The chain links TRBV27 to TRBJ2-7; D may be TRBD1 (6 bases). V was shortened by 5 bases and J by 4 bases, with 24 bases between the two germline ends. In germline, CDR1 is MNHEY, CDR2 SMNVEV (reference sequence). The CDR3 is 17 residues long. CDR3: CASSPHQARGERYEQYF. The CDR3 region has the DNA TGTGCCAGCAGTCCGCATCAGGCCAGGGGTGAAAGGTACGAGCAGTACTTC.

The chain joins TRBV6-4 to TRBJ2-3; 10 bases align to TRBD2. Per the germline V gene, CDR1 is MRHNA and CDR2 is SNTAGT. J lost 1 base, V lost 6 bases, and 1 base had no gene match. This CDR3 has 14 residues. The CDR3 bases are TGTGCCAGCAGCCTAGCGGGGGGCACAGATACGCAGTATTTT. It is translated as CASSLAGGTDTQYF.

This sequence joins TRBV11-3 and TRBJ2-6, with D maybe TRBD1 (5 bases). CDR3 length: 16 amino acids. Looked up from germline, CDR1 is SGHNT and CDR2 is YENEEA. Trimming shortened V by 5 bases and J by 0 bases, and 11 bases separated the two germline ends. DNA for the CDR3: TGTGCCAGCAGCACTGGACACAGCTCTGGGGCCAACGTCCTGACTTTC. Protein product: CASSTGHSSGANVLTF.

The J gene is TRBJ2-3, the V gene TRBV25-1, with 8 bases lining up with TRBD1. The germline V gene encodes CDR1 MGHDK and CDR2 SYGVNS. J gave up 5 bases and V 4 bases, and 11 bases lay outside the gene matches. The CDR3 is 16 amino acids. The CDR3 region is CASSGGQAEFLDTQYF. CDR3 DNA: TGTGCCAGCAGTGGGGGACAGGCTGAATTTCTAGATACGCAGTATTTT. Filled out from reference TRBV25-1 and TRBJ2-3, the complete variable domain reads EADIYQTPRYLVIGTGKKITLECSQTMGHDKMYWYQQDPGMELHLIHYSYGVNSTEKGDLSSESTVSRIRTEHFPLTLESARPSHTSQYLCASSGGQAEFLDTQYFGPGTRLTVL.

The CDR3 DNA is TGCGCCAGCAGCCGGACAGGCGCCTCCTACGAGCAGTACTTC. Its translation is CASSRTGASYEQYF. V and J are TRBV4-3 and TRBJ2-7; 7 bases line up with TRBD1. The CDR3 is 14 residues long. Trimming at V came to 4 bases and at J to 0 bases, leaving 3 bases not matched to a gene. CDR1 and CDR2 (germline): LGHNA, YSLEER.

The rearrangement joins TRBV9 to TRBJ2-1; the match to TRBD2 covers 9 bases. The germline V gene has CDR1 SGDLS and CDR2 YYNGEE. The junction had 4 bases not matched to a gene; V was cut back by 4 bases and J by 2 bases. CDR3 size: 15 residues. CDR3 sequence reads: CASSSGLAAYNEQFF. The DNA for the CDR3 is TGTGCCAGCAGCTCGGGACTAGCCGCCTACAATGAGCAGTTCTTC. Full variable domain (remainder filled in from reference TRBV9 and TRBJ2-1): DSGVTQTPKHLITATGQRVTLRCSPRSGDLSVYWYQQSLDQGLQFLIQYYNGEERAKGNILERFSAQQFPDLHSELNLSSLELGDSALYFCASSSGLAAYNEQFFGPGTRLTVL.

About this clone itself: The same CDR3 can be traced to other DNA sequences in this sample. DNA of the CDR3: TGTGCCAGCAGTTACAGCGATGAGCAGTTCTTC. This gives the protein CASSYSDEQFF. This chain links TRBV6-5 with TRBJ2-1; D not certain. V was cut by 2 bases and J by 8 bases, with 4 bases left in between. This CDR3 has 11 residues. The germline V gene has CDR1 MNHEY and CDR2 SVGAGI.

The rearrangement links TRBV19 to TRBJ1-1, with 9 bases that match TRBD1. Germline V gene lookup returns CDR1 LNHDA and CDR2 SQIVND (reference sequence). This CDR3 is built from 12 residues. J gave up 6 bases and V 8 bases, and 4 bases lay outside the gene matches. The CDR3 loop is CASRRTGAEAFF. The CDR3 DNA follows: TGTGCCAGTCGACGGACAGGGGCTGAAGCTTTCTTT.

This clone has a single count. This sequence joins TRBV2 and TRBJ2-7; possible D gene TRBD2, 5 bases. CDR1 is SNHLY, CDR2 FYNNEI, per germline. The V end lost 3 bases, the J end lost 3 bases, and 15 bases lay between the germline ends. The CDR3 runs to 15 residues. The DNA for the CDR3 is TGTGCCAGCAGTGACCGGGATCGGAAGAACTACGAGCAGTACTTC. Protein: CASSDRDRKNYEQYF.